The source of this T cell receptor (beta chain) is a study of cytomegalovirus exposure and HLA in healthy donors. Overall study: Earlier, 95 million to 120 million unique TCR beta sequences were recovered from 200 million or so T cells by an analysis. Whole-study results and caveats: Some V segments, including TRBV6-2 and TRBV6-3, were excluded as indistinguishable.

This clone was seen once. Its specificity is unknown. Vbeta (60) and Jbeta (13) primers were used in the PCR. TCRdb's copy holds only in-frame clones and misses some; the assay was immunoSEQ multiplex PCR. The table lists 100,000 to 120,000 clones, more than 75% of them singletons. V lost 3 bases and J lost 0; bases outside the gene matches: 14. The CDR3 covers 20 residues. Germline assignment: CDR1 LGHNA and CDR2 YSLEER. The sample comprised PBMCs. The V call is TRBV4-3, the J call TRBJ1-6; the match to TRBD1 covers 7 bases. The receptor was isolated from a man aged 40-49 years in good health and CMV-seronegative. The CDR3 DNA sequence: TGCGCCAGCAGCCATACCCGTCCCACAGGGGACCCCTCCTATAATTCACCCCTCCACTTT. It yields the protein CASSHTRPTGDPSYNSPLHF.